The 24 T cell receptor beta chains listed next were all sequenced from one sample in a study of patients and donors after allogeneic stem cell transplantation. TCRdb ran MiXCR on the RT-PCR reads and lists one entry per CDR3 protein. The table has 190,000 or so distinct CDR3 sequences, around 41% seen once. Sequencing used blood, either unsorted or a sorted T cell fraction (not recorded which). The source of these receptors is a human donor who was either an allogeneic HSCT recipient or a stem cell or donor lymphocyte infusion donor (not recorded which). It is not recorded whose cells these are; they may come from a transplant donor.

This clonotype was observed a few times. J is TRBJ1-4 and V is TRBV4-1; 7 positions agree with TRBD1. The CDR3 is 16 residues long. V lost 4 bases to trimming and J lost 7 bases; unmatched junction nucleotides: 12. Germline loops: CDR1 MGHRA, CDR2 YSYEKL. CDR3 nucleotides: TGCGCCAGCAGCCCTTTACCGACAGGGTGGGGTGAAAAACTGTTTTTT. This codes for CASSPLPTGWGEKLFF.

This sequence joins TRBV27 and TRBJ2-1; TRBD1 or TRBD2 may be the D gene (7 bases each). The length of the CDR3 is 16 residues. The germline gives CDR1 MNHEY, CDR2 SMNVEV (reference sequence). Trimming cost V 6 bases and J 7 bases, with 22 bases left between them. The CDR3 spells CASRGQAGARKNEQFF. CDR3 bases: TGTGCCAGCAGAGGACAGGCGGGGGCACGCAAGAATGAGCAGTTCTTC.

The rearrangement uses TRBV7-9 and TRBJ1-2; D possibly corresponds to TRBD1 (5 bases). V was pared by 7 bases and J by 4 bases, with 13 bases between. The V gene's germline CDR1 is SEHNR and CDR2 FQNEAQ (reference sequence). The CDR3 covers 13 residues. The CDR3 DNA is TGTGCCAGCACCCAGGGCAGCCGCTATGGCTACACCTTC. Translation gives CASTQGSRYGYTF.

The chain links TRBV6-6 to TRBJ2-5, with D perhaps TRBD1 (5 bases). The V end lost 0 bases, the J end lost 4 bases, and 12 bases lay between the germline ends. The CDR3 runs 15 residues. Germline CDR1 and CDR2: MNHNY and SVGAGI (reference sequence). This CDR3 reads CASSYSRTRPETQYF. The CDR3 DNA reads as TGTGCCAGCAGTTACTCTAGGACAAGACCAGAGACCCAGTACTTC.

V gene TRBV4-2 combines with J gene TRBJ1-1; D remains unclear. Germline V gene lookup returns CDR1 LGHNA and CDR2 YNFKEQ. V dropped 0 bases and J dropped 2 bases, with 10 bases sitting between them. The CDR3 has 15 residues. The CDR3 protein is CASSQDTGINTEAFF. CDR3 DNA sequence: TGTGCCAGCAGCCAAGATACCGGAATTAACACTGAAGCTTTCTTT.

The chain employs TRBV4-1 and TRBJ2-1, with D tentatively TRBD2 (6 bases). V was pared by 0 bases and J by 5 bases, with 14 bases between. The CDR3 contains 16 residues. The V gene's germline CDR1 is MGHRA and CDR2 YSYEKL. CDR3 coding DNA: TGCGCCAGCAGCCAAGATTGGGGGGAGGCGAACAATGAGCAGTTCTTC. This sequence encodes CASSQDWGEANNEQFF.

The J gene is TRBJ1-2, the V gene TRBV20-1; 7 bases are a match to TRBD1. This CDR3 comprises 15 residues. Germline CDR1 is DFQATT and CDR2 is SNEGSKA (reference sequence). J gave up 2 bases and V 3 bases, and 9 bases lay outside the gene matches. CDR3 nucleotides: TGCAGTGCTAGTCTAGGGACAGCCAAAAACTATGGCTACACCTTC. It is translated as CSASLGTAKNYGYTF.

The V gene is TRBV27, the J gene TRBJ2-1, with a possible D match to TRBD2 (6 bases). Trimming took off 1 base at V and 9 bases at J, with 19 bases between the two ends. The CDR3 is 16 amino acids. The germline CDR1 and CDR2 sequences are MNHEY and SMNVEV (reference sequence). CDR3 sequence: CASSLFFTGWEVEQFF. DNA of the CDR3: TGTGCCAGCAGTTTATTTTTTACAGGATGGGAGGTTGAGCAGTTCTTC.

This clonotype was detected only a few times. The genes are TRBV30 and TRBJ2-7, with D possibly being TRBD1 (5 bases). Germline lookup yields CDR1 GTSNPN and CDR2 SVGIG (reference sequence). This CDR3 spans 13 amino acids. Trimming pared 2 bases from V and 2 bases from J, leaving 10 bases between. CDR3 amino acids: CAWSTDSTYEQYF. The CDR3 nucleotides are TGTGCCTGGAGTACTGACAGTACCTACGAGCAGTACTTC.

In this sample, this clonotype turned up a few times. The rearrangement links TRBV25-1 to TRBJ1-2; D may be TRBD1 (5 bases). The V and J ends lost 1 base and 9 bases respectively, with 15 bases between them. The length of the CDR3 is 14 residues. Per germline, CDR1 MGHDK and CDR2 SYGVNS. In nucleotides, the CDR3 is TGTGCCAGCAGTGAATGGGGAGGAGGGGAGAGCTACACCTTC. This codes for CASSEWGGGESYTF.

This clonotype was picked up one time. The gene calls are TRBV20-1 and TRBJ2-3; D uncertain. The CDR3 runs to 15 residues. Trimming pared 4 bases from V and 0 bases from J, leaving 14 bases between. Germline lookup yields CDR1 DFQATT and CDR2 SNEGSKA (reference sequence). DNA of the CDR3: TGCAGTGCTACAATTACACCCGGTAGCACAGATACGCAGTATTTT. Its protein is CSATITPGSTDTQYF.

This clonotype was counted a few times. This chain uses TRBV20-1 with TRBJ1-1, with D uncertain. Germline V gene data show CDR1 as DFQATT and CDR2 as SNEGSKA (reference sequence). The CDR3 sequence is 12 residues long. V lost 3 bases and J 2 bases, leaving 7 bases between the germline ends. CDR3 sequence (DNA): TGCAGTGCTAGCGGCAGTAACACTGAAGCTTTCTTT. This gives the protein CSASGSNTEAFF.

The CDR3 loop is CAISDRPVTGTDTQYF. For the CDR3, the DNA is TGTGCCATCAGTGACCGACCAGTTACTGGGACAGATACGCAGTATTTT. This chain links TRBV10-3 with TRBJ2-3; D unresolved. Trimming left V 3 bases short and J 3 bases short, with 16 bases between. Per the germline V gene, CDR1 is ENHRY and CDR2 is SYGVKD. This CDR3 region has 16 residues.

The V call is TRBV18, the J call TRBJ1-5; perhaps TRBD1 as D (5 bases). CDR3 length: 16 residues. The V gene lost 3 bases and the J gene lost 3 bases, with 15 bases spanning the gap. Germline CDR1 is KGHSH and CDR2 is LQKENI. The CDR3 coding sequence is TGTGCCAGCTCACCCCTCGCGGGGGTTCTCAATCAGCCCCAGCATTTT. The encoded protein is CASSPLAGVLNQPQHF. The whole variable domain, filled in from reference TRBV18 and TRBJ1-5, reads NAGVMQNPRHLVRRRGQEARLRCSPMKGHSHVYWYRQLPEEGLKFMVYLQKENIIDESGMPKERFSAEFPKEGPSILRIQQVVRGDSAAYFCASSPLAGVLNQPQHFGDGTRLSIL.

This chain joins TRBV28 and TRBJ1-1, with 11 positions matching TRBD1. Germline V CDR1 and CDR2: MDHEN, SYDVKM. The CDR3 is made up of 20 amino acids. V trimming: 6 bases; J trimming: 1 base; junction bases outside the gene matches: 19. In DNA, the CDR3 is TGTGCCAGCAGCTCCGCAAGAATCGGACAGGGGGCAGGAGGGAACACTGAAGCTTTCTTT. This encodes CASSSARIGQGAGGNTEAFF.

The chain recombines TRBV20-1 with TRBJ2-7; 7 bases are shared with TRBD1. J lost 6 bases, V lost 3 bases, and 14 bases had no gene match. This CDR3 spans 15 amino acids. Germline CDR1 and CDR2: DFQATT and SNEGSKA (reference sequence). As DNA, the CDR3 is TGCAGTGCTAGTCCAATACTACAGGGGTTGGTCGAGCAGTACTTC. This gives the protein CSASPILQGLVEQYF.

Many counts were recorded for this clonotype. The chain uses TRBV20-1 and TRBJ1-1; D unclear. The V end was cut by 2 bases, the J end by 0 bases, with 13 bases between. This CDR3 is built from 15 residues. The germline gives CDR1 DFQATT, CDR2 SNEGSKA (reference sequence). This chain's CDR3 is CSARIVLELNTEAFF. CDR3 DNA sequence: TGCAGTGCTAGAATCGTCCTGGAGCTGAACACTGAAGCTTTCTTT.

This chain connects TRBV3-1 to TRBJ1-1; D gene uncertain. With 4 bases removed from V and 4 bases from J, the gap between germline ends came to 13 bases. The length of the CDR3 is 14 residues. In germline, CDR1 is LGHDT, CDR2 YNNKEL (reference sequence). In nucleotides, the CDR3 is TGTGCCAGCAGCCCCACACCCGCCACCACTGAAGCTTTCTTT. Amino acid sequence: CASSPTPATTEAFF.

This clonotype was picked up a small number of times. V usage is TRBV29-1 and J usage is TRBJ2-5; D ambiguous. The CDR3 has 10 residues. The V and J ends lost 4 bases and 2 bases respectively, with 2 bases between them. The germline gives CDR1 SQVTM, CDR2 ANQGSEA. The CDR3: CSVGQETQYF. The CDR3 nucleotides are TGCAGCGTTGGTCAAGAGACCCAGTACTTC. The complete variable domain, with remaining parts taken from reference TRBV29-1 and TRBJ2-5, reads SAVISQKPSRDICQRGTSLTIQCQVDSQVTMMFWYRQQPGQSLTLIATANQGSEATYESGFVIDKFPISRPNLTFSTLTVSNMSPEDSSIYLCSVGQETQYFGPGTRLLVL.

This clonotype was recorded many times. V is TRBV12-3 or TRBV12-4 and J is TRBJ1-6; D gene ambiguous. The CDR3 is 16 residues long. The V gene lost 6 bases and the J gene lost 7 bases, with 19 bases spanning the gap. The CDR3 region is CASRLPGVAGNSPLHF. The CDR3 region has the DNA TGTGCCAGCAGGCTACCCGGGGTAGCAGGAAATTCACCCCTCCACTTT.

J is TRBJ2-2 and V is TRBV5-5; no reliable D call. The germline gives CDR1 SGHKS, CDR2 YYEKEE (reference sequence). V was cut by 1 base and J by 3 bases, with 10 bases left in between. This CDR3 has 15 residues. The CDR3 DNA sequence: TGTGCCAGCAGCTTGCGTCCCCAATACACCGGGGAGCTGTTTTTT. This encodes CASSLRPQYTGELFF.

There are a few counts of this clonotype. The rearrangement links TRBV27 to TRBJ1-2; D is possibly TRBD1 (5 bases). There are 13 residues in the CDR3. Trimming removed 3 bases at V and 7 bases at J, with 12 bases between. CDR1 is MNHEY, CDR2 SMNVEV, per germline (reference sequence). Here the CDR3 DNA reads TGTGCCAGCAGTTTGTGGGGGGTTGGTGGCTACACCTTC. This translates into CASSLWGVGGYTF.

This clonotype was seen a few times. The gene calls are TRBV6-5 and TRBJ2-1; the match to TRBD2 covers 8 bases. Germline loops: CDR1 MNHEY, CDR2 SVGAGI. The CDR3 length is 14 residues. V lost 5 bases, J lost 5 bases, and 5 bases stayed unmatched. CDR3 loop: CASSPWTSNNEQFF. The CDR3 coding sequence is TGTGCCAGCAGTCCCTGGACTAGCAACAATGAGCAGTTCTTC.

CDR3 amino acids: CATSRDHGARGQETQYF. The CDR3 DNA reads as TGTGCCACCAGCAGAGATCACGGGGCCCGGGGCCAAGAGACCCAGTACTTC. This sequence joins TRBV15 and TRBJ2-5; D is possibly TRBD1 or TRBD2 (5 bases each). The germline V and J ends were trimmed by 0 bases and 1 base, with 15 bases remaining between them. The CDR3 runs to 17 residues. CDR1 and CDR2 from the germline V gene are LNHNV and YYDKDF (reference sequence).